The next 30 T cell receptor beta chains were all read from a single sample in a study of T cell clonality in common variable immunodeficiency. Using immunoSEQ multiplex PCR, the repertoire was profiled, and TCRdb retains in-frame clones only, with some absent. This sample comprises approximately 40,000 clones, none seen once only. The sequencing sample was made of peripheral blood mononuclear cells. All receptors come from a person aged 18 to 75 in good health.

This clone has a count of ten or more. The read halts 3 residues ahead of the CDR3 end, with the missing end drawn from the germline J gene. The rearrangement joins TRBV28 to TRBJ1-6, with D maybe TRBD1 (5 bases). The ends were cut back, 2 bases at V and 8 bases at J, with 10 bases in the middle. This CDR3 region has 14 residues. Germline V lookup: CDR1 MDHEN, CDR2 SYDVKM. The sequenced CDR3 bases are TGTGCCAGCAGTTTACCAGGGTCTGATTCACCC. It yields the protein CASSLPGSDSP. The full CDR3 sequence reads CASSLPGSDSPLHF.

There are many counts of this clone. The observed sequence ends 3 residues before the CDR3 terminus, with the missing tail filled in from the germline J gene. The J gene is TRBJ1-4, the V gene TRBV19; 7 positions match TRBD1. Trimming took 0 bases from V and 5 from J; bases not matched to a gene: 3. Germline lookup yields CDR1 LNHDA and CDR2 SQIVND (reference sequence). This CDR3 comprises 15 residues. The CDR3 sequence is CASSIDPGQNEKLFF. The CDR3 DNA, read in part, is TGTGCCAGTAGTATAGATCCGGGACAGAATGAAAAA.

This clone was observed many times. The CDR3 end lies 3 residues beyond the end of the read and is filled in from the germline J gene. V and J are TRBV15 and TRBJ2-2; 7 nucleotides align to TRBD2. Germline CDR1 is LNHNV and CDR2 is YYDKDF (reference sequence). The CDR3 runs 14 residues. The ends lost 8 bases at V and 0 bases at J; junction bases unmatched: 3. The sequenced CDR3 bases are TGTGCCACCCGCGGACTAGCGAACACCGGGGAG. This gives the protein CATRGLANTGE. The full CDR3 protein reads CATRGLANTGELFF.

This clone appeared many times. Sequencing ends 3 residues short of the CDR3 end; the germline J gene provides the rest. V gene TRBV20-1 combines with J gene TRBJ2-3; TRBD2 is a possible D gene (5 bases). The CDR3 consists of 15 residues. CDR1 DFQATT and CDR2 SNEGSKA come from the germline V gene (reference sequence). This chain's CDR3 is CSAREFVGYGETQYF. The sequenced CDR3 bases are TGCAGTGCTAGAGAATTCGTGGGATACGGGGAGACG.

At least ten counts were recorded for this clone. The read stops 3 residues short of the end of the CDR3; the missing end is completed from the germline J gene. The chain uses TRBV7-2 and TRBJ2-3; unclear D gene. CDR1 is SGHTA and CDR2 is FQGNSA in the germline V gene. This CDR3 spans 12 amino acids. V lost 4 bases and J lost 6, with 8 bases in between. The CDR3: CASSSHFDTQYF. The CDR3 bases that were read are TGTGCCAGCAGCTCCCATTTTGATACG.

This clone was seen many times. The sequence runs out 3 residues before the end of the CDR3; the remainder is reconstructed from the germline J gene. The V and J genes are TRBV12-3 or TRBV12-4 and TRBJ1-5; a possible D gene is TRBD1 (6 bases). Trimming took 7 bases from V and 5 from J, leaving 21 bases between them. The CDR3 extends over 16 amino acids. The CDR3 spells CASTQNRGGIDQPQHF. CDR3 bases read: TGTGCCAGCACCCAAAACAGAGGGGGTATCGATCAGCCC.

This clone appeared many times. The read ends 3 residues shy of where the CDR3 ends; the end is completed using the germline J gene. The rearrangement uses TRBV5-1 and TRBJ2-6; D might be TRBD1 (6 bases). From germline, CDR1 is SGHRS and CDR2 YFSETQ. CDR3 length equals 15 residues. V lost 3 bases to trimming and J lost 2 bases, with 9 bases between them. CDR3: CASSWTVAGANVLTF. The DNA read from the CDR3 is TGCGCCAGCAGCTGGACAGTCGCTGGGGCCAACGTC.

There are a few counts of this clone. Read data end 3 residues before the CDR3 end; the end is taken from the germline J gene. The rearrangement links TRBV2 to TRBJ1-4; TRBD1 matches at 11 bases. The germline CDR1 and CDR2 sequences are SNHLY and FYNNEI. This CDR3 has 15 residues. V was clipped by 6 bases and J by 8 bases; unmatched bases: 8. The CDR3 protein is CASSASGTGGEKLFF. CDR3 DNA (partial): TGTGCCAGCAGCGCATCCGGGACAGGGGGAGAAAAA.

This clone was counted at least ten times. The missing CDR3 end, 3 residues past where the read stops, is filled in from the germline J gene. The chain combines TRBV20-1 with TRBJ2-1, with TRBD2 matching over 12 bases. The CDR3 covers 14 residues. V lost 6 bases, J lost 8 bases, and 8 bases stayed unmatched. The germline V gene encodes CDR1 DFQATT and CDR2 SNEGSKA (reference sequence). The sequenced CDR3 bases are TGCAGTGCAACCGGACTAGCGGGACTGTATGAG. It encodes CSATGLAGLYE. The full CDR3 reads CSATGLAGLYEQFF.

Many counts were recorded for this clone. Read sequence stops 3 residues before the CDR3 end, and the germline J gene provides the missing end. The chain has TRBV20-1 and TRBJ1-1, with TRBD1 matching 9 bases. CDR1 DFQATT and CDR2 SNEGSKA come from the germline V gene (reference sequence). The CDR3 extends over 15 amino acids. Trimming cost V 0 bases and J 3 bases; bases outside gene matches: 5. The CDR3 bases that were read are TGCAGTGCTAGAGACCTACAGGGGGCCGACACTGAA. It is translated as CSARDLQGADTE. The complete CDR3 sequence is CSARDLQGADTEAFF.

This clone was seen repeatedly, ten times or more. Partial CDR3 DNA: TGTGCCAGCTCACCTGACAGGGGCTATGTCCAAGAGACC. This encodes CASSPDRGYVQET. The entire CDR3 sequence reads CASSPDRGYVQETQYF. The J gene is TRBJ2-5, the V gene TRBV18; 8 bases agree with TRBD1. The read stops 3 residues short of the end of the CDR3; the missing end is completed from the germline J gene. This CDR3 contains 16 residues. The germline V gene encodes CDR1 KGHSH and CDR2 LQKENI. Losses at the gene ends were 3 bases for V and 1 base for J; bases not matched to a gene: 7.

This clone was detected ten times or more. The read finishes 3 residues shy of the CDR3 end, and the germline J gene is used to complete it. The chain is built from TRBV28 and TRBJ2-7; D is unclear. Trimming stripped 2 bases from V and 3 bases from J, with 14 bases between. Germline V gene data show CDR1 as MDHEN and CDR2 as SYDVKM. This CDR3 is 15 amino acids long. Incomplete CDR3 DNA: TGTGCCAGCAGTTTAAGGCTCGGGTCCTTCTACGAG. Translated: CASSLRLGSFYE. The whole CDR3 reads CASSLRLGSFYEQYF.

This clone counts as medium-sized. The CDR3 is cut off 3 residues early in the read; its end comes from the germline J gene. The genes are TRBV20-1 and TRBJ2-3; a weak D match, TRBD2 (6 bases). The CDR3 has 16 amino acids. Per the germline V gene, CDR1 is DFQATT and CDR2 is SNEGSKA (reference sequence). V was trimmed by 4 bases and J by 2 bases, leaving 19 bases between them. The DNA read from the CDR3 is TGCAGTGCTACCTCCCGGGACTTCATCCTCACAGATACG. This sequence encodes CSATSRDFILTDT. The full-length CDR3 reads as CSATSRDFILTDTQYF.

This clone was picked up a small number of times. The read finishes 3 residues shy of the CDR3 end, and the germline J gene is used to complete it. This sequence joins TRBV30 and TRBJ1-1, with TRBD1 identical over 9 bases. CDR1 is GTSNPN and CDR2 is SVGIG in the germline V gene (reference sequence). The CDR3 loop spans 14 amino acids. This CDR3 is CAWSVGTGYEKAFF. CDR3 bases read: TGTGCCTGGAGTGTCGGGACAGGGTATGAAAAA.

This clone was picked up a small number of times. Its ends do not fully match the called genes, so a read error is possible. The read ends 3 residues shy of where the CDR3 ends; the end is completed using the germline J gene. The chain couples TRBV29-1 to TRBJ2-3, with 8 bases that match TRBD1. The V gene's germline CDR1 is SQVTM and CDR2 ANQGSEA. This CDR3 has 13 residues. The sequenced CDR3 bases are TGCAGCGTTGAACAGGGGGCTGCAGAGACG. Translation gives CSVEQGAAET. The entire CDR3 is CSVEQGAAETQYF.

This clone was recorded many times. At one boundary the junction diverges from the germline segment, which might be a read error. Incomplete CDR3 DNA: TGTGCTAGCAGCTTAGGGGGGCCCGGGGCCAACGTC. Translating it yields CASSLGGPGANV. The whole CDR3 is CASSLGGPGANVLTF. J is TRBJ2-6 and V is TRBV7-7; D possibly uses TRBD1 or TRBD2 (6 bases each). The read comes to an end 3 residues before the CDR3 does, leaving the germline J gene to fill in the end. The CDR3 consists of 15 residues. Per the germline V gene, CDR1 is SSHAT and CDR2 is FNYEAQ (reference sequence).

This clone was seen at least ten times. The DNA ends 3 residues before the CDR3 does, and the rest of the CDR3 is filled in from the germline J gene. The rearrangement links TRBV5-1 to TRBJ2-5; D is perhaps TRBD2 (5 bases). The ends were cut back, 2 bases at V and 4 bases at J, with 12 bases in the middle. Germline CDR1 SGHRS, CDR2 YFSETQ. The CDR3 extends over 14 amino acids. CDR3 residues: CASSFYRAGETQYF. The part of the CDR3 DNA that was read is TGCGCCAGCAGCTTTTACCGCGCGGGAGAGACC. Full variable domain (missing parts from reference TRBV5-1 and TRBJ2-5): KAGVTQTPRYLIKTRGQQVTLSCSPISGHRSVSWYQQTPGQGLQFLFEYFSETQRNKGNFPGRFSGRQFSNSRSEMNVSTLELGDSALYLCASSFYRAGETQYFGPGTRLLVL.

This clone was recorded at least ten times. Read sequence stops 3 residues before the CDR3 end, and the germline J gene provides the missing end. The rearrangement uses TRBV2 and TRBJ2-1, with 9 nucleotides matching TRBD1. Per germline, CDR1 SNHLY and CDR2 FYNNEI. V trimming: 6 bases; J trimming: 7 bases; junction bases outside the gene matches: 7. CDR3 length: 14 amino acids. The sequenced part of the CDR3 DNA is TGTGCCAGCAGCTCCGGGACAGGGTCGAATGAG. It yields the protein CASSSGTGSNE. The complete CDR3 protein is CASSSGTGSNEQFF.

Note on this clone: The read ends 3 residues shy of where the CDR3 ends; the end is completed using the germline J gene. The gene calls are TRBV19 and TRBJ2-2; 10 bases agree with TRBD1. The CDR3 has 15 residues. Germline CDR1 and CDR2: LNHDA and SQIVND (reference sequence). CDR3 DNA (partial): TGTGCCAGTATGACAACCGGGACAGGGGTTTCACCG. Encoded protein: CASMTTGTGVSP. The complete CDR3 sequence is CASMTTGTGVSPLFF.

This clone was counted ten times or more. The part of the CDR3 DNA that was read is TGCAGTGCTCTACCCCGGTATAGCGGGCCCCAAGAGACG. It encodes CSALPRYSGPQET. From start to end, the CDR3 is CSALPRYSGPQETQYF. The gene calls are TRBV20-1 and TRBJ2-3, with TRBD2 identical over 7 bases. The CDR3 end falls 3 residues outside the read, so it is completed with the germline J gene. This CDR3 region has 16 residues. Germline CDR1 DFQATT, CDR2 SNEGSKA (reference sequence).

This clone was seen ten or more times. The CDR3 is cut off 3 residues early in the read; its end comes from the germline J gene. The chain couples TRBV5-1 to TRBJ2-5; 8 nucleotides align to TRBD1. J was trimmed by 4 bases and V by 3 bases; bases with no gene match: 2. The CDR3 runs to 13 residues. Germline lookup yields CDR1 SGHRS and CDR2 YFSETQ. This CDR3 is CASSSGQGETQYF. Partial CDR3 DNA: TGCGCCAGCAGCTCCGGACAGGGAGAGACC.

Many counts were recorded for this clone. The missing CDR3 end, 3 residues past where the read stops, is filled in from the germline J gene. This chain uses TRBV6-2 or TRBV6-3 with TRBJ2-1; no firm D call. With 4 bases removed from V and 4 bases from J, the gap between germline ends came to 8 bases. CDR1 and CDR2 (germline): MNHEY, SVGEGT. The CDR3 is made up of 13 amino acids. CDR3 DNA, as far as it was read: TGTGCCAGCAGTTTAGCTCGATACAATGAG. The encoded protein is CASSLARYNE. The whole CDR3 sequence reads CASSLARYNEQFF.

A note on this clone: Coverage ceases 3 residues before the CDR3 finishes, and the germline J gene fills in the end. V is TRBV13 and J is TRBJ2-2, with D possibly being TRBD1 (6 bases). The germline CDR1 and CDR2 sequences are PRHDT and FYEKMQ (reference sequence). Deletions cut 5 bases from V and 5 bases from J, with 15 bases between. The CDR3 is 15 residues long. The CDR3 is CASSRGHGGTGELFF. Partial CDR3 DNA: TGTGCCAGCAGCCGGGGACACGGCGGGACCGGGGAG.

In the case of this clone: The read comes to an end 3 residues before the CDR3 does, leaving the germline J gene to fill in the end. The rearrangement links TRBV30 to TRBJ1-2; the D gene is possibly TRBD1 (6 bases). Germline CDR1 is GTSNPN and CDR2 is SVGIG (reference sequence). There are 16 residues in the CDR3. The CDR3: CAWSVNAGGGTDTYTF. Incomplete CDR3 DNA: TGTGCCTGGAGTGTTAATGCGGGAGGGGGTACAGATACC.

This clone showed up many times. The sequence runs out 3 residues before the end of the CDR3; the remainder is reconstructed from the germline J gene. V and J are TRBV6-2 or TRBV6-3 and TRBJ2-3, with D possibly being TRBD1 (5 bases). Trimming removed 0 bases from V and 0 bases from J, with 7 bases in between. The CDR3 is made up of 15 amino acids. The germline gives CDR1 MNHEY, CDR2 SVGEGT. Partial CDR3 DNA: TGTGCCAGCAGTTACTCGACAGTTAGCACAGATACG. Translated: CASSYSTVSTDT. The complete CDR3 protein is CASSYSTVSTDTQYF.

Of note for this clone: The sequenced fragment ends 3 residues before the CDR3 boundary, so the rest is inferred from the germline J gene. The chain has TRBV7-9 and TRBJ2-2; the D call may be TRBD1 or TRBD2 (5 bases each). The germline V gene encodes CDR1 SEHNR and CDR2 FQNEAQ (reference sequence). There are 14 residues in the CDR3. CDR3 sequence reads: CADYQTEGNEKLFF. Partial CDR3 DNA: TGTGCCGATTACCAGACAGAGGGAAATGAAAAG.

This clone was detected ten times or more. Coverage ceases 3 residues before the CDR3 finishes, and the germline J gene fills in the end. This chain joins TRBV20-1 and TRBJ2-7; D gene ambiguous. The CDR3 is made up of 14 amino acids. Germline loops: CDR1 DFQATT, CDR2 SNEGSKA (reference sequence). V was clipped by 3 bases and J by 3 bases, with 15 bases between them. Incomplete CDR3 DNA: TGCAGTGCTAGTCCCTTCCTCGGTAACTACGAG. Translated: CSASPFLGNYE. From start to end, the CDR3 is CSASPFLGNYEQYF.

This clone was recorded a few times. The sequenced fragment ends 3 residues before the CDR3 boundary, so the rest is inferred from the germline J gene. The chain recombines TRBV20-1 with TRBJ1-4; perhaps TRBD1 as D (6 bases). CDR1 DFQATT and CDR2 SNEGSKA come from the germline V gene (reference sequence). This CDR3 comprises 14 residues. The sequenced part of the CDR3 DNA is TGCAGTGCGAGGATGGACAGATTGAATTCACCA. It yields the protein CSARMDRLNSP. The whole CDR3 region reads CSARMDRLNSPLFF.

This clone was counted ten times or more. From the germline J gene comes the end of the CDR3, since the read stops 3 residues before it. The chain uses TRBV4-2 and TRBJ2-1, with TRBD2 matching over 13 bases. The V and J ends lost 4 bases and 0 bases, in that order; junction bases with no gene match: 12. The CDR3 has 20 residues. From germline, CDR1 is LGHNA and CDR2 YNFKEQ. The covered CDR3 bases are TGTGCCAGCAGCCCTCGACTAGCGGGAGGCCCCCTGAGCTCCTACAATGAG. Its protein is CASSPRLAGGPLSSYNE. The entire CDR3 is CASSPRLAGGPLSSYNEQFF.

On this clone itself: The read comes to an end 3 residues before the CDR3 does, leaving the germline J gene to fill in the end. The rearrangement joins TRBV5-3 to TRBJ2-3; TRBD2 is a possible D gene (6 bases). TRBV5-3 is marked as an open reading frame, function uncertain. The CDR3 consists of 13 residues. CDR3: CARSLPGEGTQYF. The sequenced part of the CDR3 DNA is TGTGCCAGAAGCTTGCCGGGGGAAGGGACG.